These 3 T cell receptor beta chains were all obtained from the same sample, sequenced in a study of OX40 agonist ivuxolimab in advanced cancers. Here immunoSEQ multiplex PCR was the method, and the copy in TCRdb shows in-frame clones only, minus some. The sample carries 61,000 or so clones, 70% to 90% recorded once. The sequenced sample was CD4+ or CD8+ T cells sorted from blood, obtained in a trial of the OX40 agonist ivuxolimab. The receptors were gathered from an adult with an advanced solid tumor such as melanoma, head and neck, liver or kidney cancer.

The CDR3 DNA reads TGTGCCAGCTCACGGGACAGGGGATACGAGCAGTACTTC. Protein: CASSRDRGYEQYF. The chain uses TRBV18 and TRBJ2-7; 10 positions agree with TRBD1. CDR3 length: 13 residues. In germline, CDR1 is KGHSH, CDR2 LQKENI. Trimming took 4 bases from V and 4 from J; bases not matched to a gene: 1.

V usage is TRBV5-1 and J usage is TRBJ2-1; TRBD1 aligns across 9 bases. Per germline, CDR1 SGHRS and CDR2 YFSETQ. The CDR3 is made up of 15 amino acids. The V gene end was trimmed by 4 bases and the J gene end by 3 bases; junction bases not matched to a gene: 5. The CDR3 reads CASSGGQGIYNEQFF. The CDR3 region has the DNA TGCGCCAGCAGCGGTGGACAGGGGATCTACAATGAGCAGTTCTTC.

This chain joins TRBV30 and TRBJ2-4; D remains ambiguous. The CDR3 runs 13 residues. Germline V gene lookup returns CDR1 GTSNPN and CDR2 SVGIG (reference sequence). Deletions cut 1 base from V and 0 bases from J, with 4 bases between. CDR3 coding DNA: TGTGCCTGGAGTGGTCTAGCCAAAAACATTCAGTACTTC. Its translation is CAWSGLAKNIQYF.